The 29 T cell receptor beta chains reported below all come from one sample, sequenced in a study of T cell clonality in common variable immunodeficiency (dated by TCRdb to 2015 to 2017). Study-wide findings and limitations: CVID TCRbeta sequences were reported to have fewer deletions and N-nucleotide insertions and to lack highly modified clones with 13 or more V deletions.

Antigens of these TCRs are unknown. The method behind the library was the immunoSEQ multiplex PCR assay. In TCRdb, the immuneACCESS table is reduced to in-frame sequences with V and J assigned. These tables do not hold every clone; where another copy was compared, an unresolved V gene accounts for under half, and the others remain unexplained. With about 28,000 clones recorded, this sample contains no clone counted only once. The ten largest clones take up just over 3% of the sample. Sequenced material: peripheral blood mononuclear cells. These receptors all come from a human donor with common variable immunodeficiency.

As to this clone: The read halts 3 residues ahead of the CDR3 end, with the missing end drawn from the germline J gene. The chain carries TRBV30 and TRBJ1-5; D is possibly TRBD1 (5 bases). Trimming left V 0 bases short and J 6 bases short, with 15 bases between. The CDR3 totals 15 residues. Germline V CDR1 and CDR2: GTSNPN, SVGIG (reference sequence). CDR3 loop: CAWSVRGVGGQPQHF. CDR3 DNA (partial): TGTGCCTGGAGTGTACGGGGAGTCGGGGGTCAGCCC. The variable domain in full, completed from reference TRBV30 and TRBJ1-5, reads SQTIHQWPATLVQPVGSPLSLECTVEGTSNPNLYWYRQAAGRGLQLLFYSVGIGQISSEVPQNLSASRPQDRQFILSSKKLLLSDSGFYLCAWSVRGVGGQPQHFGDGTRLSIL.

Only a few counts were recorded for this clone. The read finishes 3 residues shy of the CDR3 end, and the germline J gene is used to complete it. The J gene is TRBJ1-1, the V gene TRBV11-1; D perhaps matches TRBD1 (5 bases). The CDR3 is 14 amino acids. Germline CDR1 SGHAT, CDR2 FQDESV (reference sequence). Trimming stripped 1 base from V and 0 bases from J, with 6 bases between. CDR3 bases read: TGTGCCAGCAGCTTAGGCAGGGTGAACACTGAA. Protein product: CASSLGRVNTE. The full CDR3 sequence reads CASSLGRVNTEAFF.

Remarks on this clone: The read gets to within 3 residues of the CDR3 end, and the germline J gene fills in the rest. The V and J genes are TRBV19 and TRBJ2-5; 7 bases are a match to TRBD1. After removal of 4 bases from V and 5 bases from J, the junction contained 4 bases not matched to a gene. Germline V lookup: CDR1 LNHDA, CDR2 SQIVND (reference sequence). The CDR3 runs 13 residues. The part of the CDR3 DNA that was read is TGTGCCAGTAGTAAGACAGGGTTGGAGACC. Translated, it gives CASSKTGLET. The CDR3 as a whole reads CASSKTGLETQYF.

The sample holds many counts of this clone. The DNA ends 3 residues before the CDR3 does, and the rest of the CDR3 is filled in from the germline J gene. The chain recombines TRBV18 with TRBJ2-7, with 7 positions matching TRBD2. The CDR3 spans 13 residues. Trimming removed 4 bases from V and 3 bases from J; junction bases left unmatched: 3. Looked up from germline, CDR1 is KGHSH and CDR2 is LQKENI. This CDR3 reads CASSLLASYEQYF. Incomplete CDR3 DNA: TGTGCCAGCTCACTACTAGCGAGCTACGAG.

As to this clone: The read finishes 3 residues shy of the CDR3 end, and the germline J gene is used to complete it. The gene calls are TRBV7-3 and TRBJ1-6, with 9 nucleotides matching TRBD1. V was clipped by 1 base and J by 10 bases; unmatched bases: 5. The CDR3 is 15 residues long. Germline V gene data show CDR1 as SGHTA and CDR2 as FQGTGA. CDR3 region: CASSLKGQGGSPLHF. The sequenced part of the CDR3 DNA is TGTGCCAGCAGCTTAAAGGGACAGGGCGGATCACCC.

This clone was counted at least ten times. The read ends 3 residues early relative to the CDR3; the germline J gene fills the gap. The rearrangement joins TRBV18 to TRBJ2-5, with D unclear. CDR1 and CDR2 (germline): KGHSH, LQKENI. This CDR3 is built from 13 residues. The V end lost 3 bases, the J end lost 5 bases, and 10 bases lay between the germline ends. The CDR3 reads CASSPTTGETQYF. The CDR3 DNA, read in part, is TGTGCCAGCTCACCCACGACCGGGGAGACC.

This clone was detected a few times. The read comes to an end 3 residues before the CDR3 does, leaving the germline J gene to fill in the end. This chain uses TRBV18 with TRBJ2-3, with 8 bases that match TRBD2. Germline V gene lookup returns CDR1 KGHSH and CDR2 LQKENI. This CDR3 is 17 amino acids long. V was clipped by 3 bases and J by 0 bases; unmatched bases: 8. The sequenced part of the CDR3 DNA is TGTGCCAGCTCACCCCTCTACAGCGGGGGTAGCACAGATACG. Translating it yields CASSPLYSGGSTDT. The whole CDR3 sequence reads CASSPLYSGGSTDTQYF.

This clone occurred a few times. At one boundary the junction diverges from the germline segment, which might be a read error. The DNA ends 3 residues before the CDR3 does, and the rest of the CDR3 is filled in from the germline J gene. This chain uses TRBV7-9 with TRBJ1-1; 7 nucleotides match TRBD1. The CDR3 consists of 15 residues. CDR1 SEHNR and CDR2 FQNEAQ come from the germline V gene (reference sequence). The sequenced CDR3 bases are TGTGCCAGCAGCCTAGCCGGGGACAGCACCACTGAA. It translates to CASSLAGDSTTE. The whole CDR3 sequence is CASSLAGDSTTEAFF. Looking up the rest from reference TRBV7-9 and TRBJ1-1 gives the full variable domain: DTGVSQNPRHKITKRGQNVTFRCDPISEHNRLYWYRQTLGQGPEFLTYFQNEAQLEKSRLLSDRFSAERPKGSFSTLEIQRTEQGDSAMYLCASSLAGDSTTEAFFGQGTRLTVV.

As concerns this clone: The sequenced fragment ends 3 residues before the CDR3 boundary, so the rest is inferred from the germline J gene. The rearrangement uses TRBV25-1 and TRBJ1-6; weak D call: TRBD1 (6 bases). Germline V gene data show CDR1 as MGHDK and CDR2 as SYGVNS. The CDR3 has 16 residues. V was shortened by 3 bases and J by 7 bases, with 16 bases between the two germline ends. The chain's CDR3 is CASSDTGGLSNSPLHF. CDR3 DNA (partial): TGTGCCAGCAGTGACACGGGGGGCTTATCAAATTCACCC.

With respect to this clone: With a far larger clone one base away, a read error is the likely cause. Sequencing ends 3 residues short of the CDR3 end; the germline J gene provides the rest. Distinct nucleotide sequences in the sample also encode this CDR3. V gene TRBV7-9 combines with J gene TRBJ2-1; a possible D gene is TRBD1 (5 bases). The CDR3 loop spans 14 amino acids. Germline assignment: CDR1 SEHNR and CDR2 FQNEAQ (reference sequence). The V gene lost 6 bases and the J gene lost 4 bases, with 13 bases spanning the gap. Partial CDR3 DNA: TGTGCCAGCAGGGATCCGCCAGGGTACAATGAG. Its protein product is CASRDPPGYNE. From start to end, the CDR3 is CASRDPPGYNEQFF.

This clone was picked up a small number of times. The CDR3 end lies 3 residues beyond the end of the read and is filled in from the germline J gene. The chain employs TRBV5-6 and TRBJ2-7; no clear D gene. There are 14 residues in the CDR3. Germline V lookup: CDR1 SGHDT, CDR2 YYEEEE. Trimming removed 1 base from V and 2 bases from J, with 10 bases in between. The CDR3 reads CASSLSGRTYEQYF. The sequenced CDR3 bases are TGTGCCAGCAGCTTGTCAGGCAGGACCTACGAG.

Ten or more counts support this clone. Read data end 3 residues before the CDR3 end; the end is taken from the germline J gene. The genes are TRBV12-3 or TRBV12-4 and TRBJ2-7; no clear D. Trimming took 6 bases from V and 2 from J, leaving 14 bases between them. This CDR3 has 14 residues. The DNA read from the CDR3 is TGTGCCAGCAGACGTGACAATTTCCCCTACGAG. Translated, it gives CASRRDNFPYE. The CDR3 as a whole reads CASRRDNFPYEQYF.

This clone was seen ten or more times. The CDR3 goes on 3 residues after the read ends, and that part is filled in from the germline J gene. The chain links TRBV5-1 to TRBJ1-6, with 11 nucleotides matching TRBD1. Germline CDR1 and CDR2: SGHRS and YFSETQ. V lost 3 bases to trimming and J lost 7 bases; unmatched junction nucleotides: 6. CDR3 length: 16 amino acids. The part of the CDR3 DNA that was read is TGCGCCAGCAGCTGGGACAGGGGGAGGATCAATTCACCC. Its protein is CASSWDRGRINSP. The entire CDR3 protein reads CASSWDRGRINSPLHF.

At least ten counts were recorded for this clone. The DNA ends 3 residues before the CDR3 does, and the rest of the CDR3 is filled in from the germline J gene. This chain uses TRBV11-2 with TRBJ2-4; the D gene is possibly TRBD2 (6 bases). V was cut by 5 bases and J by 6 bases, with 17 bases left in between. Germline values: CDR1 SGHAT, CDR2 FQNNGV. The CDR3 loop spans 15 amino acids. The sequenced CDR3 bases are TGTGCCAGCAGCGCCGCCGGGACTCGCAGAAACATT. Its translation is CASSAAGTRRNI. The entire CDR3 protein reads CASSAAGTRRNIQYF.

This clone was picked up many times. The read falls 3 residues short of the CDR3 end, and the missing part is taken from the germline J gene. The V and J genes are TRBV12-5 and TRBJ2-7; TRBD1 matches 9 bases. The length of the CDR3 is 17 residues. Looked up from germline, CDR1 is LGHNT and CDR2 is FRNRAP. With 3 bases clipped from V and 5 bases from J, the junction kept 14 bases outside the gene matches. Partial CDR3 DNA: TGTGCTAGTGGTTTACCGTGGAGGGACAGGGACCGTAACGAG. The encoded protein is CASGLPWRDRDRNE. The whole CDR3 sequence is CASGLPWRDRDRNEQYF. Together with reference TRBV12-5 and TRBJ2-7, the CDR3 gives the full variable domain: DARVTQTPRHKVTEMGQEVTMRCQPILGHNTVFWYRQTMMQGLELLAYFRNRAPLDDSGMPKDRFSAEMPDATLATLKIQPSEPRDSAVYFCASGLPWRDRDRNEQYFGPGTRLTVT.

This clone was found a few times. The read ends 3 residues before the CDR3 terminus; that terminus is restored from the germline J gene. The genes are TRBV7-8 and TRBJ1-1, with a possible D match to TRBD1 (6 bases). This CDR3 region has 16 residues. Germline values: CDR1 SGHVS, CDR2 FQNEAQ. V lost 7 bases to trimming and J lost 1 base, with 19 bases between them. The CDR3 protein is CASNPRDTSPNTEAFF. The CDR3 bases that were read are TGTGCCAGCAATCCCCGGGACACCTCACCGAACACTGAA.

In this sample, this clone turned up many times. Sequencing ends 3 residues short of the CDR3 end; the germline J gene provides the rest. The J gene is TRBJ1-2, the V gene TRBV27; 7 bases match TRBD1. The CDR3 has 14 amino acids. Germline CDR1 reads MNHEY; CDR2 reads SMNVEV (reference sequence). V was pared by 8 bases and J by 7 bases, with 13 bases of the junction left unmatched. CDR3: CASGFRGVYGGYTF. The CDR3 DNA, read in part, is TGTGCCAGCGGCTTCAGGGGGGTTTATGGTGGC.

As to this clone: Coverage ceases 3 residues before the CDR3 finishes, and the germline J gene fills in the end. V is TRBV30 and J is TRBJ1-6; a weak D match, TRBD1 (5 bases). The CDR3 totals 13 residues. V lost 8 bases and J 5 bases, leaving 13 bases between the germline ends. Germline V gives CDR1 GTSNPN, CDR2 SVGIG (reference sequence). Partial CDR3 DNA: TGTGCCGTCCACAGCAGGGATAATTCACCC. It encodes CAVHSRDNSP. The entire CDR3 sequence reads CAVHSRDNSPLHF.

Concerning this clone itself: The DNA ends 3 residues before the CDR3 does, and the rest of the CDR3 is filled in from the germline J gene. The chain couples TRBV7-9 to TRBJ2-5; possibly TRBD1 for D (7 bases). This CDR3 region has 14 residues. V dropped 8 bases and J dropped 4 bases, with 17 bases sitting between them. Germline loops: CDR1 SEHNR, CDR2 FQNEAQ (reference sequence). The part of the CDR3 DNA that was read is TGTGCCAGCTCTCCAGGGGGGCATGGAGAGACC. Translated, it gives CASSPGGHGET. The full CDR3 protein reads CASSPGGHGETQYF.

As concerns this clone: Read coverage stops 3 residues before the CDR3 terminus; the germline J gene supplies the remainder. The genes are TRBV7-9 and TRBJ1-6; D perhaps matches TRBD1 (6 bases). The CDR3 is 15 amino acids. Germline V gene sequence: CDR1 SEHNR, CDR2 FQNEAQ (reference sequence). The ends were cut back, 3 bases at V and 6 bases at J, with 12 bases in the middle. The covered CDR3 bases are TGTGCCAGCAGCTTTGAGACAGGTTCTAATTCACCC. Translated, it gives CASSFETGSNSP. Given in full, the CDR3 is CASSFETGSNSPLHF.

This clone was seen a handful of times. The CDR3 extends 3 residues past the end of the read, so its final part is completed from the germline J gene. The gene calls are TRBV2 and TRBJ2-7; 7 bases align to TRBD1. V gave up 6 bases and J gave up 2 bases; unmatched junction bases: 10. CDR1 and CDR2 (germline): SNHLY, FYNNEI. CDR3 length: 15 amino acids. The sequenced part of the CDR3 DNA is TGTGCCAGCAGGGCGTCCCGGGACAGTGCCTACGAG. It yields the protein CASRASRDSAYE. The whole CDR3 reads CASRASRDSAYEQYF.

This clone was seen at least ten times. The read is 3 residues too short to cover the CDR3 end, so that end is filled in from the germline J gene. The genes are TRBV20-1 and TRBJ1-2; D may be TRBD1 (6 bases). CDR3 length: 15 residues. V lost 0 bases, J lost 4 bases, and 15 bases lay in between. Germline V CDR1 and CDR2: DFQATT, SNEGSKA (reference sequence). CDR3 bases read: TGCAGTGCTAGAGATCGGGAAGGGGGAGGCTATGGC. Encoded protein: CSARDREGGGYG. The entire CDR3 sequence reads CSARDREGGGYGYTF.

This clone was counted between two and nine times. The read ends 3 residues before the CDR3 terminus; that terminus is restored from the germline J gene. This rearrangement joins TRBV6-2 or TRBV6-3 to TRBJ1-5; D is unclear. The CDR3 runs 15 residues. The germline V and J ends were trimmed by 8 bases and 0 bases, with 14 bases remaining between them. Germline values: CDR1 MNHEY, CDR2 SVGEGT. The sequenced part of the CDR3 DNA is TGTGCCAGCTTACAAGGCGGTTATAGCAATCAGCCC. It codes for CASLQGGYSNQP. From start to end, the CDR3 is CASLQGGYSNQPQHF.

Concerning this clone itself: Read data end 3 residues before the CDR3 end; the end is taken from the germline J gene. The chain is built from TRBV6-2 or TRBV6-3 and TRBJ1-1; D is undetermined. Germline CDR1 and CDR2: MNHEY and SVGEGT. The CDR3 contains 15 residues. V was clipped by 0 bases and J by 1 base, with 9 bases between them. The sequenced part of the CDR3 DNA is TGTGCCAGCAGTTACTCTCCAGATCCGAACACTGAA. Translated: CASSYSPDPNTE. The CDR3, in full, reads CASSYSPDPNTEAFF.

This clone has ten or more counts. The sequenced fragment ends 3 residues before the CDR3 boundary, so the rest is inferred from the germline J gene. V usage is TRBV7-9 and J usage is TRBJ1-6; maybe TRBD1 (6 bases). The germline V and J ends were trimmed by 3 bases and 6 bases, with 9 bases remaining between them. CDR3 length: 14 residues. In germline, CDR1 is SEHNR, CDR2 FQNEAQ (reference sequence). The sequenced part of the CDR3 DNA is TGTGCCAGCAGCTTTCGGGGGGCTAATTCACCC. Amino acid sequence: CASSFRGANSP. The entire CDR3 protein is CASSFRGANSPLHF.

Worth noting for this clone: The CDR3 is cut off 3 residues early in the read; its end comes from the germline J gene. The V gene is TRBV7-3, the J gene TRBJ2-3; D possibly corresponds to TRBD2 (5 bases). This CDR3 has 13 residues. Trimming left V 2 bases short and J 5 bases short, with 8 bases between. Germline V gene sequence: CDR1 SGHTA, CDR2 FQGTGA. The CDR3 spells CASSLQAEDTQYF. The sequenced part of the CDR3 DNA is TGTGCCAGCAGCTTACAAGCGGAAGATACG.

This clone came up a few times. The sequenced fragment ends 3 residues before the CDR3 boundary, so the rest is inferred from the germline J gene. The V and J genes are TRBV11-3 and TRBJ2-2, with 7 nucleotides matching TRBD1. The germline V gene has CDR1 SGHNT and CDR2 YENEEA. The length of the CDR3 is 14 residues. V gave up 8 bases and J gave up 4 bases; unmatched junction bases: 7. CDR3 protein: CASAGGSSTGELFF. The covered CDR3 bases are TGTGCCAGCGCAGGGGGATCAAGCACCGGGGAG.

With respect to this clone: The CDR3 end is not reached by the read, which stops 3 residues before it; the germline J gene fills it in. This rearrangement joins TRBV6-2 or TRBV6-3 to TRBJ2-1, with 7 bases matching TRBD2. Trimming cost V 6 bases and J 0 bases; bases outside gene matches: 5. CDR1 and CDR2 from the germline V gene are MNHEY and SVGEGT. The CDR3 covers 15 residues. The sequenced CDR3 bases are TGTGCCAGCAGCCGGGGGACTAACTCCTACAATGAG. It specifies CASSRGTNSYNE. The CDR3 in its entirety is CASSRGTNSYNEQFF.

This clone was counted between two and nine times. The missing CDR3 end, 3 residues past where the read stops, is filled in from the germline J gene. The chain has TRBV7-2 and TRBJ2-7; 7 bases map to TRBD1. This CDR3 has 14 amino acids. Trimming cost V 2 bases and J 2 bases; bases outside gene matches: 3. In germline, CDR1 is SGHTA, CDR2 FQGNSA. CDR3 DNA, as far as it was read: TGTGCCAGCAGCTTATTGCAGGGGGCCTACGAG. It codes for CASSLLQGAYE. Given in full, the CDR3 is CASSLLQGAYEQYF.